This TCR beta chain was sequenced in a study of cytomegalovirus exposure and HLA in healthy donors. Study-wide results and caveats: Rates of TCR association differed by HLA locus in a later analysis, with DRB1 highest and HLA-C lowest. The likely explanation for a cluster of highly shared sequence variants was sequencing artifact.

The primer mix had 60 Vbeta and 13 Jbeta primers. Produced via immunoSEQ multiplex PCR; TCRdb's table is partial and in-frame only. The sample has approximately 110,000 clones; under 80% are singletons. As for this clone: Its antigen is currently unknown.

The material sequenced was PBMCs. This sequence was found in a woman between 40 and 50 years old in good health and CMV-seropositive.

CDR3 bases: TGCGCCAGCAGCTCCGGGACAGGGGGGCAGACCCAGTACTTC. Translation: CASSSGTGGQTQYF. The chain carries TRBV5-1 and TRBJ2-5, with 11 bases fitting TRBD1. The J segment lost 6 bases and the V segment lost 3 bases, leaving 4 bases of the junction unmatched. The CDR3 sequence is 14 residues long. CDR1 is SGHRS and CDR2 is YFSETQ in the germline V gene.